This TCR beta chain came from a study of CD8+CD57+ T cells in acquired aplastic anemia. As for the study in general: Sorted CD4+ plus CD8+ cells gave DNA averaging around 3.2 ug.

This clonotype came up once. Profiling of TCR beta VDJ combinations and CDR3 sequences used genomic DNA as template. TCRdb recomputed calls from the reads with MiXCR, one row per CDR3 protein. Seen here are 200,000 to 250,000 distinct CDR3 sequences, over 60% observed once, and the top ten hold about 29%. Sequencing was done on a sample of sorted CD4+, CD8+, or CD8+CD57+ T cells (not recorded which) from PBMCs. The TCR was taken from a human donor in good health.

The CDR3 nucleotides are TGTGCCAGCAGCTCCCAACCCGGGACTCGATACAATGAGCAGTTCTTC. Translation: CASSSQPGTRYNEQFF. This sequence joins TRBV7-6 and TRBJ2-1; D is possibly TRBD2 (6 bases). The germline V and J ends were trimmed by 4 bases and 4 bases, with 17 bases remaining between them. Germline V gene lookup returns CDR1 SGHVS and CDR2 FNYEAQ. This CDR3 is built from 16 residues.